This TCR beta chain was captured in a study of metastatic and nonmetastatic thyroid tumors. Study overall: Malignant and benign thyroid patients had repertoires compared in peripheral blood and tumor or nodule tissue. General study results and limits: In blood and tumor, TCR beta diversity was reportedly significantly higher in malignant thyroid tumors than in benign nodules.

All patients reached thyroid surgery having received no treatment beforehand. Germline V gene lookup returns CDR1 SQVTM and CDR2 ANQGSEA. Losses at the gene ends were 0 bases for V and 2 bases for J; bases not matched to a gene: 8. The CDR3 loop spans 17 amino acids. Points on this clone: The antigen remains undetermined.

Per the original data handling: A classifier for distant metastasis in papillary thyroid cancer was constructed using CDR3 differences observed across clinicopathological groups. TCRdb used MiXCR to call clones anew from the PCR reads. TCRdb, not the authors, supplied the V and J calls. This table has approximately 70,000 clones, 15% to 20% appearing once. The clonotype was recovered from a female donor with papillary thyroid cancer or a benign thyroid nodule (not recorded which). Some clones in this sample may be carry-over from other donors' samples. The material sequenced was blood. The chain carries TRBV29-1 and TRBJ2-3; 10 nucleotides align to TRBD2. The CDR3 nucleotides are TGCAGCGTTGAAGAAGGGTTACTAGCGGGATCCACAGATACGCAGTATTTT. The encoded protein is CSVEEGLLAGSTDTQYF.